These 20 T cell receptor beta chains share one sample of origin, sequenced in a study of blood T cell repertoires in COVID-19. Profiled with immunoSEQ multiplex PCR; TCRdb holds only in-frame clones, not every one. The repertoire holds 200,000 to 250,000 clones, with around 87% as singletons. The specimen was peripheral blood. The receptor source for this set is a woman between 65 and 79 years old with active or convalescent COVID-19.

This rearrangement joins TRBV7-9 to TRBJ1-2, with TRBD1 matching over 12 bases. Per germline, CDR1 SEHNR and CDR2 FQNEAQ (reference sequence). Trimming cost V 5 bases and J 1 base; bases outside gene matches: 8. CDR3 length equals 17 residues. The CDR3 spells CASSPGTGGTFNYGYTF. CDR3 nucleotides: TGTGCCAGCAGCCCGGGGACAGGGGGCACTTTTAACTATGGCTACACCTTC.

The gene calls are TRBV13 and TRBJ1-4; the D gene is possibly TRBD1 (5 bases). The germline V and J ends were trimmed by 5 bases and 8 bases, with 9 bases remaining between them. This CDR3 is 12 amino acids long. The V gene's germline CDR1 is PRHDT and CDR2 FYEKMQ (reference sequence). CDR3 bases: TGTGCCAGCAGCCGACGGACAGAAAAACTGTTTTTT. As protein: CASSRRTEKLFF.

The chain uses TRBV9 and TRBJ2-7; TRBD2 matches 10 bases. CDR3 length: 20 amino acids. CDR1 is SGDLS, CDR2 YYNGEE, per germline. Trimming removed 0 bases from V and 6 bases from J; junction bases left unmatched: 21. The CDR3 loop reads CASSVATATPSGGLLGEQYF. As DNA, the CDR3 is TGTGCCAGCAGCGTAGCTACTGCTACCCCTAGCGGGGGCCTCCTTGGCGAGCAGTACTTC.

The chain recombines TRBV7-2 with TRBJ2-5; D may be TRBD1 (6 bases). The CDR3 extends over 15 amino acids. The germline V gene encodes CDR1 SGHTA and CDR2 FQGNSA. V was pared by 4 bases and J by 5 bases, with 17 bases between. The CDR3 sequence is CASSSSWGQGETQYF. As DNA, the CDR3 is TGTGCCAGCAGCTCTTCCTGGGGGCAAGGGGAGACCCAGTACTTC.

The rearrangement uses TRBV5-1 and TRBJ2-2; TRBD1 agrees at 7 bases. After removal of 4 bases from V and 3 bases from J, the junction contained 3 bases not matched to a gene. Germline lookup yields CDR1 SGHRS and CDR2 YFSETQ. The CDR3 runs 14 residues. In DNA form, the CDR3 reads TGCGCCAGCAGCGTGGGACAGTACACCGGGGAGCTGTTTTTT. Encoded protein: CASSVGQYTGELFF. The variable domain in full, with the rest retrieved from reference TRBV5-1 and TRBJ2-2, is KAGVTQTPRYLIKTRGQQVTLSCSPISGHRSVSWYQQTPGQGLQFLFEYFSETQRNKGNFPGRFSGRQFSNSRSEMNVSTLELGDSALYLCASSVGQYTGELFFGEGSRLTVL.

This chain connects TRBV5-1 to TRBJ2-4; the D gene is possibly TRBD1 (5 bases). Germline V gene sequence: CDR1 SGHRS, CDR2 YFSETQ. Trimming shortened V by 4 bases and J by 3 bases, and 8 bases separated the two germline ends. The CDR3 sequence is 13 residues long. CDR3 nucleotide sequence: TGCGCCAGCAGCCAAGGGGACAAAAACATTCAGTACTTC. It is translated as CASSQGDKNIQYF.

Turning to this clone: Other DNA sequences in this sample translate to the same CDR3. J is TRBJ2-5 and V is TRBV3-1 (or the pseudogene TRBV3-2), with TRBD1 matching over 7 bases. The CDR3 covers 14 residues. With V trimmed by 1 base and J by 3 bases, 2 bases remained unmatched. Looked up from germline, CDR1 is LGHDT and CDR2 is YNNKEL (reference sequence). The CDR3, as DNA: TGTGCCAGCAGCCAAGGGACAGGTGAAGAGACCCAGTACTTC. Its translation is CASSQGTGEETQYF.

The rearrangement links TRBV6-5 to TRBJ1-1; D gene unclear. The CDR3 spans 14 residues. Trimming removed 7 bases at V and 1 base at J, with 13 bases between. Per the germline V gene, CDR1 is MNHEY and CDR2 is SVGAGI. DNA of the CDR3: TGTGCCAGCACCCCGTTTCCTTCGAACACTGAAGCTTTCTTT. As protein: CASTPFPSNTEAFF.

The chain uses TRBV18 and TRBJ1-1, with D unclear. Germline assignment: CDR1 KGHSH and CDR2 LQKENI. The CDR3 is made up of 15 amino acids. V lost 0 bases and J 5 bases, leaving 13 bases between the germline ends. CDR3 sequence: CASSPPAGGRTEAFF. CDR3 bases: TGTGCCAGCTCACCACCCGCTGGAGGGCGGACTGAAGCTTTCTTT.

The chain joins TRBV7-2 to TRBJ2-3, with D perhaps TRBD1 (5 bases). Trimming shortened V by 4 bases and J by 3 bases, and 8 bases separated the two germline ends. The CDR3 runs to 13 residues. The germline CDR1 and CDR2 sequences are SGHTA and FQGNSA. CDR3 amino acids: CASSWGLTDTQYF. The CDR3, as DNA: TGTGCCAGCAGCTGGGGCCTAACAGATACGCAGTATTTT.

This sequence joins TRBV24-1 and TRBJ1-2; no firm D call. CDR3 length equals 12 residues. The V end was cut by 1 base, the J end by 4 bases, with 3 bases between. The germline gives CDR1 KGHDR, CDR2 SFDVKD. Here the CDR3 reads CATSDFSYGYTF. CDR3 bases: TGTGCCACCAGTGATTTCAGCTATGGCTACACCTTC.

The chain couples TRBV4-3 to TRBJ1-1; possibly TRBD1 for D (5 bases). V was cut by 3 bases and J by 2 bases, with 13 bases left in between. The CDR3 totals 15 residues. Germline assignment: CDR1 LGHNA and CDR2 YSLEER. The CDR3 reads CASSQTSGGNTEAFF. The CDR3 DNA is TGCGCCAGCAGCCAGACATCGGGGGGTAACACTGAAGCTTTCTTT.

V and J are TRBV6-5 and TRBJ1-6; the match to TRBD1 covers 8 bases. There are 15 residues in the CDR3. V shed 8 bases, J shed 5 bases, and the junction held 8 bases outside the gene matches. Germline lookup yields CDR1 MNHEY and CDR2 SVGAGI. CDR3 loop: CASLKKDRDNSPLHF. The CDR3 nucleotides are TGTGCCAGCCTAAAGAAGGACAGGGATAATTCACCCCTCCACTTT.

The chain links TRBV7-9 to TRBJ1-2, with D uncertain. The V and J ends lost 3 bases and 8 bases respectively, with 10 bases between them. Germline values: CDR1 SEHNR, CDR2 FQNEAQ (reference sequence). The CDR3 has 12 residues. The CDR3 protein is CASSLGRWGYTF. The CDR3 DNA sequence: TGTGCCAGCAGCTTGGGGAGATGGGGCTACACCTTC.

The rearrangement joins TRBV11-2 to TRBJ2-2, with D possibly TRBD2 on 6 matching bases. The V end was cut by 6 bases, the J end by 4 bases, with 6 bases between. This CDR3 is built from 12 residues. Germline CDR1 reads SGHAT; CDR2 reads FQNNGV. CDR3 loop: CASRGGTGELFF. The CDR3 DNA reads as TGTGCCAGCAGGGGGGGCACCGGGGAGCTGTTTTTT.

The V gene is TRBV7-2, the J gene TRBJ1-1; D not certain. CDR3 length: 17 residues. From germline, CDR1 is SGHTA and CDR2 FQGNSA. V was clipped by 0 bases and J by 3 bases, with 17 bases between them. The CDR3 DNA reads as TGTGCCAGCAGCTTAGCGTCCTACGGGGTCGGGGACACTGAAGCTTTCTTT. Protein: CASSLASYGVGDTEAFF. The whole variable domain, filled in from reference TRBV7-2 and TRBJ1-1, reads GAGVSQSPSNKVTEKGKDVELRCDPISGHTALYWYRQSLGQGLEFLIYFQGNSAPDKSGLPSDRFSAERTGGSVSTLTIQRTQQEDSAVYLCASSLASYGVGDTEAFFGQGTRLTVV.

The V call is TRBV6-5, the J call TRBJ2-7; 7 bases are a match to TRBD1. V trimming: 5 bases; J trimming: 6 bases; junction bases outside the gene matches: 7. This CDR3 is built from 13 residues. CDR1 is MNHEY and CDR2 is SVGAGI in the germline V gene. This CDR3 reads CASSRHRGPEQYF. The DNA of the CDR3 is TGTGCCAGCAGTCGGCACAGGGGTCCCGAGCAGTACTTC.

This chain uses TRBV3-1 (or the pseudogene TRBV3-2) with TRBJ1-4; a possible D gene is TRBD1 (6 bases). CDR3 length equals 14 residues. Per the germline V gene, CDR1 is LGHDT and CDR2 is YNNKEL (reference sequence). Trimming removed 1 base from V and 8 bases from J, with 11 bases in between. The chain's CDR3 is CASSQAGTPEKLFF. For the CDR3, the DNA is TGTGCCAGCAGCCAAGCCGGGACACCCGAAAAACTGTTTTTT.

The rearrangement links TRBV19 to TRBJ1-1, with D uncertain. Germline values: CDR1 LNHDA, CDR2 SQIVND (reference sequence). The V end was cut by 9 bases, the J end by 3 bases, with 17 bases between. The CDR3 consists of 14 residues. Written as DNA, the CDR3 is TGTGCCAGCGCTCTCCGTGTGCCGGACACTGAAGCTTTCTTT. This sequence encodes CASALRVPDTEAFF.

The chain couples TRBV6-6 to TRBJ2-3, with 7 bases aligning to TRBD1. With 5 bases clipped from V and 4 bases from J, the junction kept 15 bases outside the gene matches. This CDR3 is built from 17 residues. The germline V gene has CDR1 MNHNY and CDR2 SVGAGI (reference sequence). CDR3 nucleotides: TGTGCCAGCAGTCGGATCCCGACAGGGTGGGTGTCAGATACGCAGTATTTT. It encodes CASSRIPTGWVSDTQYF.